These 16 T cell receptor beta chains were sequenced from one sample in a study of cytomegalovirus exposure and HLA in healthy donors. The PCR made use of 60 Vbeta and 13 Jbeta primers. Repertoires were generated with immunoSEQ multiplex PCR, while TCRdb's copy carries only in-frame clones and drops some. The sample contains 150,000 to 200,000 clones, almost 80% of which appear only once. Sequenced input: PBMCs. The receptors were sampled from a woman in her 50s in good health and CMV-seropositive.

This clone was observed a single time. The chain recombines TRBV7-2 with TRBJ1-5; D is uncertain. This CDR3 contains 15 residues. The V and J ends lost 4 bases and 0 bases respectively, with 10 bases between them. The germline V gene encodes CDR1 SGHTA and CDR2 FQGNSA. CDR3 bases: TGTGCCAGCAGCTCCTTCGCGGGTAGCAATCAGCCCCAGCATTTT. Translated, it gives CASSSFAGSNQPQHF.

This chain joins TRBV27 and TRBJ2-2; D is unclear. V was shortened by 7 bases and J by 0 bases, with 21 bases between the two germline ends. The germline V gene encodes CDR1 MNHEY and CDR2 SMNVEV (reference sequence). The CDR3 is 18 amino acids. The CDR3 sequence is CASIPNGHSRSNTGELFF. CDR3 sequence (DNA): TGTGCCAGCATCCCCAATGGTCACAGCCGTTCGAACACCGGGGAGCTGTTTTTT.

The genes are TRBV5-1 and TRBJ2-1, with 7 bases that match TRBD2. Germline V lookup: CDR1 SGHRS, CDR2 YFSETQ. The CDR3 length is 16 residues. V was pared by 4 bases and J by 6 bases, with 13 bases of the junction left unmatched. The CDR3 spells CASSLEPGLVGNEQFF. The CDR3 DNA reads TGCGCCAGCAGCCTGGAGCCCGGACTAGTTGGCAATGAGCAGTTCTTC.

The rearrangement uses TRBV11-2 and TRBJ1-1; possible D gene TRBD1, 6 bases. This CDR3 is built from 13 residues. The ends were cut back, 2 bases at V and 11 bases at J, with 15 bases in the middle. The V gene's germline CDR1 is SGHAT and CDR2 FQNNGV. This CDR3 is CASSLIGGGEAFF. CDR3 nucleotides: TGTGCCAGCAGCTTAATAGGAGGGGGGGAGGCTTTCTTT.

The genes are TRBV10-1 and TRBJ2-5, with D possibly matching TRBD2 (6 bases). The CDR3 covers 15 residues. Trimming removed 0 bases from V and 4 bases from J, with 12 bases in between. Germline CDR1 reads WNHNN; CDR2 reads SYGVQD (reference sequence). The DNA of the CDR3 is TGCGCCAGCAGTGAGTCGCACACTAGCAGAGAGACCCAGTACTTC. Its translation is CASSESHTSRETQYF.

This chain connects TRBV25-1 to TRBJ1-2; D call uncertain. Germline V CDR1 and CDR2: MGHDK, SYGVNS. This CDR3 has 14 residues. V was shortened by 1 base and J by 4 bases, with 10 bases between the two germline ends. CDR3 sequence: CASSEWENSYGYTF. DNA for the CDR3: TGTGCCAGCAGTGAATGGGAGAATTCCTATGGCTACACCTTC.

This chain links TRBV6-1 with TRBJ1-5; D ambiguous. The CDR3 has 15 amino acids. The V end was cut by 1 base, the J end by 0 bases, with 7 bases between. Per the germline V gene, CDR1 is MNHNS and CDR2 is SASEGT. This chain's CDR3 is CASSEVQPSNQPQHF. In nucleotides, the CDR3 is TGTGCCAGCAGTGAAGTACAGCCTAGCAATCAGCCCCAGCATTTT.

The V call is TRBV6-1, the J call TRBJ2-7; TRBD2 might be the D (5 bases). This CDR3 region has 12 residues. Germline V gene data show CDR1 as MNHNS and CDR2 as SASEGT. With 4 bases removed from V and 7 bases from J, the gap between germline ends came to 11 bases. CDR3 DNA sequence: TGTGCCAGCAGTGGCTTTGGAGGTGAGCAGTACTTC. Its protein product is CASSGFGGEQYF.

This clone was counted once. The chain employs TRBV6-1 and TRBJ1-2, with D unresolved. CDR1 MNHNS and CDR2 SASEGT come from the germline V gene. The ends were cut back, 6 bases at V and 5 bases at J, with 19 bases in the middle. This CDR3 is built from 15 residues. The CDR3 DNA sequence: TGTGCCAGCAGGCCCGGGGAGGGCCTAAATTATGGCTACACCTTC. This gives the protein CASRPGEGLNYGYTF.

The genes are TRBV7-9 and TRBJ2-5; TRBD2 is a possible D gene (7 bases). The better agreement between TRBJ2-7 and the DNA end casts doubt on the J call. The CDR3 has 15 amino acids. Germline V gives CDR1 SEHNR, CDR2 FQNEAQ (reference sequence). Here the CDR3 reads CASSLVVERGGEQYF. For the CDR3, the DNA is TGTGCCAGCAGCTTAGTAGTCGAGAGGGGGGGCGAGCAGTACTTC.

J is TRBJ2-7 and V is TRBV7-2; no clear D. The ends were cut back, 4 bases at V and 0 bases at J, with 10 bases in the middle. The CDR3 totals 14 residues. Germline CDR1 reads SGHTA; CDR2 reads FQGNSA. The CDR3 loop reads CASSSEASSYEQYF. DNA for the CDR3: TGTGCCAGCAGCTCCGAGGCTAGCTCCTACGAGCAGTACTTC.

The chain uses TRBV18 and TRBJ2-7; the match to TRBD1 covers 9 bases. There are 16 residues in the CDR3. V was pared by 0 bases and J by 2 bases, with 5 bases of the junction left unmatched. Germline-derived CDR1 and CDR2 are KGHSH and LQKENI. CDR3 protein: CASSPPSGTGPYEQYF. Written as DNA, the CDR3 is TGTGCCAGCTCACCACCATCCGGGACAGGGCCCTACGAGCAGTACTTC.

In DNA form, the CDR3 reads TGTGCCAGCAGTCCCCGACTAGGTGCCTACGAGCAGTACTTC. This gives the protein CASSPRLGAYEQYF. J is TRBJ2-7 and V is TRBV27; D may be TRBD2 (6 bases). Germline V gene sequence: CDR1 MNHEY, CDR2 SMNVEV (reference sequence). Trimming removed 5 bases from V and 2 bases from J, with 13 bases in between. CDR3 size: 14 residues.

This sequence joins TRBV28 and TRBJ1-6, with D hard to call. From germline, CDR1 is MDHEN and CDR2 SYDVKM. Trimming pared 1 base from V and 8 bases from J, leaving 12 bases between. The CDR3 contains 15 residues. The CDR3 bases are TGTGCCAGCAGTTTATACTCCTGGCGGGATTCACCCCTCCACTTT. Translating gives CASSLYSWRDSPLHF.

The gene calls are TRBV30 and TRBJ2-7; 7 bases match TRBD2. Germline CDR1 GTSNPN, CDR2 SVGIG (reference sequence). Losses at the gene ends were 1 base for V and 6 bases for J; bases not matched to a gene: 0. CDR3 length equals 11 residues. CDR3 residues: CAWSAGGEQYF. The CDR3 coding sequence is TGTGCCTGGAGTGCGGGGGGCGAGCAGTACTTC.

The V and J genes are TRBV4-1 and TRBJ2-4, with 8 bases lining up with TRBD2. The CDR3 sequence is 19 residues long. Trimming removed 0 bases from V and 2 bases from J; junction bases left unmatched: 12. Germline CDR1 reads MGHRA; CDR2 reads YSYEKL. The CDR3 DNA is TGCGCCAGCAGCCAAGAAGGTGGACTACTAGCGGAGTCCAAAAACATTCAGTACTTC. Protein product: CASSQEGGLLAESKNIQYF.